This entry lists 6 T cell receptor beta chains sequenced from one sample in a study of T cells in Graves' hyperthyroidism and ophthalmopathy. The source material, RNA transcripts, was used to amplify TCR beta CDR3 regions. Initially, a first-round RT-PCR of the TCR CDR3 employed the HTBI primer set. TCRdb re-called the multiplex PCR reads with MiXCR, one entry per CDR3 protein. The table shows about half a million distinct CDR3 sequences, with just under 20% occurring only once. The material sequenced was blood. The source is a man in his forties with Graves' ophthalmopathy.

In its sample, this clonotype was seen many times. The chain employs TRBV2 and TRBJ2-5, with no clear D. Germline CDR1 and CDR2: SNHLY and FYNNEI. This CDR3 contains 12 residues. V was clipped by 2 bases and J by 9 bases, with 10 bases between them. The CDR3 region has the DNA TGTGCCAGCAGTGAAAGCTTCGGAGCCCAGTACTTC. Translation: CASSESFGAQYF.

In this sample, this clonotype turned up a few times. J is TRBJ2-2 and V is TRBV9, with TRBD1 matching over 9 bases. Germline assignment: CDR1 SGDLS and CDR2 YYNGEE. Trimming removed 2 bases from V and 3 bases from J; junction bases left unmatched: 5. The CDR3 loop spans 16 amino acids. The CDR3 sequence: CASSVIRDRDTGELFF. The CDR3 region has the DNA TGTGCCAGCAGCGTCATCCGGGACAGGGACACCGGGGAGCTGTTTTTT.

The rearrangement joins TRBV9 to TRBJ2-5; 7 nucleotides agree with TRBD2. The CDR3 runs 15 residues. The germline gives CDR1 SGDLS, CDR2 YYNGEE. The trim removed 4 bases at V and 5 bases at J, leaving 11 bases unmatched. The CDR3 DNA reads TGTGCCAGCAGCAAGATTCCGACTAGCATTGAGACCCAGTACTTC. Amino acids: CASSKIPTSIETQYF. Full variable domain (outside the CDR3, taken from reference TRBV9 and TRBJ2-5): DSGVTQTPKHLITATGQRVTLRCSPRSGDLSVYWYQQSLDQGLQFLIQYYNGEERAKGNILERFSAQQFPDLHSELNLSSLELGDSALYFCASSKIPTSIETQYFGPGTRLLVL.

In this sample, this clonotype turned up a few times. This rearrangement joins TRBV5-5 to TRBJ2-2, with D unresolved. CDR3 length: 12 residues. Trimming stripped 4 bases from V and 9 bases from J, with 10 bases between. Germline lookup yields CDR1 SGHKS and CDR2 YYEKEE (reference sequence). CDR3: CASSAYSRELFF. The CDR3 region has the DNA TGTGCCAGCAGCGCCTACTCCCGGGAGCTGTTTTTT.

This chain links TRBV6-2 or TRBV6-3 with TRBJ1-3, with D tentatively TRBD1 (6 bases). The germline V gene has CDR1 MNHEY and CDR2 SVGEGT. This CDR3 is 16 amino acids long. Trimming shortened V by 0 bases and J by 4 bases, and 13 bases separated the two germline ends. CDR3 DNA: TGTGCCAGCAGTTACTCGATCCCAGGGGCAGGAAACACCATATATTTT. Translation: CASSYSIPGAGNTIYF.

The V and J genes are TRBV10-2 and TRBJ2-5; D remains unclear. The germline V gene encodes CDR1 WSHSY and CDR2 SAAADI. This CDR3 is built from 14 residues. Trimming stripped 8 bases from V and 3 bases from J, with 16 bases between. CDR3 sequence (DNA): TGCGCCAGCGTTCAGCCCGGGCCAAAAGAGACCCAGTACTTC. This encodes CASVQPGPKETQYF.